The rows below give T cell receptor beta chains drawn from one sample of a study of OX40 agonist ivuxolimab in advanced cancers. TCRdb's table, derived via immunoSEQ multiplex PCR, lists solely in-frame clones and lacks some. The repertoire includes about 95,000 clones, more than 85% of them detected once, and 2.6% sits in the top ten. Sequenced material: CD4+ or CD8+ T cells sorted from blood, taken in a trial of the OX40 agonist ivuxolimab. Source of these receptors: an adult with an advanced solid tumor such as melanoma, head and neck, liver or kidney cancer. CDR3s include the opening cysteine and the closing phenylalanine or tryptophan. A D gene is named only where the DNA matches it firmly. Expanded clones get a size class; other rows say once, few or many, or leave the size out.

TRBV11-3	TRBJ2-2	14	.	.	CASSSGLVPGELFF	TGTGCCAGCAGCTCAGGCCTAGTGCCCGGGGAGCTGTTTTTT
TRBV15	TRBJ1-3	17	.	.	CATSRDLVGGPGNTIYF	TGTGCCACCAGCAGAGACCTCGTCGGGGGGCCTGGAAACACCATATATTTT
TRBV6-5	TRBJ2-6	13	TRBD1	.	CATGGAGANVLTF	TGTGCAACAGGGGGCGCTGGGGCCAACGTCCTGACTTTC
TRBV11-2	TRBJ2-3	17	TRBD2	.	CASSTSGGGGSTDTQYF	TGTGCCAGCAGTACTAGCGGGGGAGGGGGTAGCACAGATACGCAGTATTTT
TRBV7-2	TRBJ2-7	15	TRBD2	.	CASSSKGGSRSEQYF	TGTGCCAGCAGCTCGAAGGGCGGGAGTCGCTCCGAGCAGTACTTC
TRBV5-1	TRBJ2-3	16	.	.	CASSLAGQGPTDTQYF	TGCGCCAGCAGCTTGGCCGGGCAGGGGCCCACAGATACGCAGTATTTT
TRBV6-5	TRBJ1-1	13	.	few	CASSNAGRLEAFF	TGTGCCAGCAGCAACGCTGGCAGACTTGAAGCTTTCTTT
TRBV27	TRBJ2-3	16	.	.	CASSPGNLPQADTQYF	TGTGCCAGCAGTCCGGGAAACCTACCCCAAGCAGATACGCAGTATTTT
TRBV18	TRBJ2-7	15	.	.	CASSPAQGSSYEQYF	TGTGCCAGCTCACCTGCGCAGGGGAGCTCCTACGAGCAGTACTTC
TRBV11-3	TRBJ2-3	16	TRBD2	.	CASSLGTTGPGDTQYF	TGTGCCAGCAGCTTGGGGACTACCGGTCCGGGAGATACGCAGTATTTT
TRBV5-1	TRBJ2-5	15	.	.	CASARMGARGETQYF	TGCGCCAGCGCGAGAATGGGGGCGCGGGGAGAGACCCAGTACTTC
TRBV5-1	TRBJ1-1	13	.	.	CASSLDSNTEAFF	TGCGCCAGCAGCTTGGACTCCAACACTGAAGCTTTCTTT
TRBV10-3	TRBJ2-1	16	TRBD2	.	CAISGIIAGGYNEQFF	TGTGCCATCAGTGGAATTATAGCGGGAGGGTACAATGAGCAGTTCTTC
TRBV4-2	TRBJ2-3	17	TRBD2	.	CASSQGGSGAATDTQYF	TGTGCCAGCAGCCAAGGAGGTAGCGGGGCCGCGACAGATACGCAGTATTTT
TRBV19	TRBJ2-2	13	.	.	CASRATNTGELFF	TGTGCCAGTAGGGCGACGAACACCGGGGAGCTGTTTTTT
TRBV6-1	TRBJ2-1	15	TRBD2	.	CASSSAGGFYNEQFF	TGTGCCAGCAGTTCCGCGGGAGGCTTCTACAATGAGCAGTTCTTC
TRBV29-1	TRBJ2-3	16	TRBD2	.	CSSARAPGGRTDTQYF	TGCAGCAGTGCACGGGCCCCGGGGGGGCGCACAGATACGCAGTATTTT
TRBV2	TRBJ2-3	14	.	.	CASLVPEGTDTQYF	TGTGCCAGCCTGGTGCCCGAGGGAACAGATACGCAGTATTTT
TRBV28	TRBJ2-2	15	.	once	CASSLSQGRAGELFF	TGTGCCAGCAGTTTATCCCAGGGGCGGGCCGGGGAGCTGTTTTTT
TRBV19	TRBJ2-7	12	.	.	CASGGRGREQYF	TGTGCCAGCGGAGGCAGGGGACGCGAGCAGTACTTC
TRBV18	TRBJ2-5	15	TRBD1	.	CASSPRNRGQETQYF	TGTGCCAGCTCACCACGGAACAGGGGGCAAGAGACCCAGTACTTC
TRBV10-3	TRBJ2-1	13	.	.	CAISESTRDEQFF	TGTGCCATCAGTGAGTCGACGAGGGATGAGCAGTTCTTC
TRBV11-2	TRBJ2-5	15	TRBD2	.	CASSLDPGGGETQYF	TGTGCCAGCAGCTTAGATCCGGGGGGTGGAGAGACCCAGTACTTC
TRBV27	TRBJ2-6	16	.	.	CASRSRSGLGANVLTF	TGTGCCAGCAGGTCGCGGTCGGGGCTAGGGGCCAACGTCCTGACTTTC